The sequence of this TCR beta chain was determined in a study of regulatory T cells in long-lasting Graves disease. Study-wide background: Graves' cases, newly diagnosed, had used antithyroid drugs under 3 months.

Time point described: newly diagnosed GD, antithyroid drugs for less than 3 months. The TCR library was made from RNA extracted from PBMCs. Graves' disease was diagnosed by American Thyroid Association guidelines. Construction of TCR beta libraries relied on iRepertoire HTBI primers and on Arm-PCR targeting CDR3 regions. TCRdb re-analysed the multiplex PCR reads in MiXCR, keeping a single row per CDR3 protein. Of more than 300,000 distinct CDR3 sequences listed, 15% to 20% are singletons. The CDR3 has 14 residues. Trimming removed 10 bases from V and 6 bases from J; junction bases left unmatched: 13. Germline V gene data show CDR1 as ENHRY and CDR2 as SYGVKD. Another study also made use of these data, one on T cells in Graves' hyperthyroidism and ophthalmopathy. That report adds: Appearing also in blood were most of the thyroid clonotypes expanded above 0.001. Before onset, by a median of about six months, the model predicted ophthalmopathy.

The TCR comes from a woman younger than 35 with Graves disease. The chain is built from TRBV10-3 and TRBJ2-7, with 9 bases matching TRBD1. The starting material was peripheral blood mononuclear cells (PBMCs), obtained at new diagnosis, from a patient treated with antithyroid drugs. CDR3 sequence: CATRSGTGYGEQYF. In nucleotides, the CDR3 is TGTGCCACCAGGTCCGGGACAGGGTATGGCGAGCAGTACTTC.